The 20 T cell receptor beta chains reported below all come from one sample, sequenced in a study of T cell responses to AZD1222 COVID-19 vaccine. TCRdb's copy holds only in-frame clones and misses some; the assay was immunoSEQ multiplex PCR. The sample has about 120,000 clones, approximately 86% seen once. This material consisted of peripheral blood, taken 28 days after the second AZD1222 dose. The receptors originated from an adult who received the AZD1222 COVID-19 vaccine.

The rearrangement links TRBV6-5 to TRBJ1-1; a weak D match, TRBD1 (5 bases). CDR1 MNHEY and CDR2 SVGAGI come from the germline V gene. The CDR3 is 15 amino acids. V was shortened by 5 bases and J by 0 bases, with 13 bases between the two germline ends. This CDR3 reads CASSRNPGLNTEAFF. The CDR3, as DNA: TGTGCCAGCAGTCGCAATCCGGGACTGAACACTGAAGCTTTCTTT.

V and J are TRBV6-5 and TRBJ2-1; 8 positions match TRBD2. The J segment lost 1 base and the V segment lost 4 bases, leaving 6 bases of the junction unmatched. The CDR3 is 16 amino acids. Germline V gene lookup returns CDR1 MNHEY and CDR2 SVGAGI. CDR3 in amino acids: CASSSDSGVSYNEQFF. The CDR3 DNA reads as TGTGCCAGCAGTTCCGATAGCGGGGTATCCTACAATGAGCAGTTCTTC.

The chain couples TRBV15 to TRBJ2-7; D not certain. The germline CDR1 and CDR2 sequences are LNHNV and YYDKDF (reference sequence). CDR3 length: 15 residues. V lost 0 bases and J lost 0, with 9 bases in between. This CDR3 is CATSRDLAVSYEQYF. In DNA form, the CDR3 reads TGTGCCACCAGCAGAGATCTGGCGGTCTCCTACGAGCAGTACTTC. The variable domain in full, with the rest retrieved from reference TRBV15 and TRBJ2-7, is DAMVIQNPRYQVTQFGKPVTLSCSQTLNHNVMYWYQQKSSQAPKLLFHYYDKDFNNEADTPDNFQSRRPNTSFCFLDIRSPGLGDTAMYLCATSRDLAVSYEQYFGPGTRLTVT.

The J gene is TRBJ1-1, the V gene TRBV6-5; 8 bases agree with TRBD1. This CDR3 contains 14 residues. Germline V gene lookup returns CDR1 MNHEY and CDR2 SVGAGI. Germline trimming cut 2 bases from V and 5 bases from J; bases unmatched to any gene: 4. The CDR3 sequence: CASSYDRGYTEAFF. In DNA form, the CDR3 reads TGTGCCAGCAGTTACGACAGGGGTTATACTGAAGCTTTCTTT.

This chain connects TRBV27 to TRBJ2-7, with D possibly being TRBD1 (5 bases). Germline lookup yields CDR1 MNHEY and CDR2 SMNVEV (reference sequence). V lost 10 bases and J lost 9, with 16 bases in between. This CDR3 comprises 11 residues. CDR3 coding DNA: TGTGCCACACAGGATCTACGAGGGCAGTACTTC. This codes for CATQDLRGQYF.

The chain has TRBV5-4 and TRBJ2-2, with D perhaps TRBD1 (6 bases). This CDR3 has 16 residues. V was clipped by 1 base and J by 3 bases, with 13 bases between them. Per germline, CDR1 SGHNT and CDR2 YYREEE (reference sequence). This CDR3 is CASSLNQGKHTGELFF. The CDR3 bases are TGTGCCAGCAGCTTGAATCAGGGGAAGCACACCGGGGAGCTGTTTTTT.

The chain employs TRBV11-2 and TRBJ1-4; perhaps TRBD1 as D (6 bases). V lost 5 bases, J lost 7 bases, and 14 bases lay in between. Looked up from germline, CDR1 is SGHAT and CDR2 is FQNNGV. The CDR3 consists of 14 residues. CDR3 DNA sequence: TGTGCCAGCAGCCGGGGGCCGGGTCCTGAAAAACTGTTTTTT. Protein product: CASSRGPGPEKLFF.

This clone has a handful of counts. The genes are TRBV9 and TRBJ2-2; no firm D call. Germline V gives CDR1 SGDLS, CDR2 YYNGEE. V was trimmed by 0 bases and J by 2 bases, leaving 11 bases between them. The CDR3 consists of 16 residues. Here the CDR3 reads CASSVVPFSNTGELFF. Here the CDR3 DNA reads TGTGCCAGCAGCGTAGTTCCGTTTTCAAACACCGGGGAGCTGTTTTTT.

This chain connects TRBV5-1 to TRBJ2-1; D perhaps matches TRBD2 (6 bases). V shed 1 base and J shed 6 bases, with 11 bases lying between them. Germline values: CDR1 SGHRS, CDR2 YFSETQ. The CDR3 totals 14 residues. CDR3 amino acids: CASSLYGSVNEQFF. The CDR3 DNA sequence: TGCGCCAGCAGCTTGTACGGGAGTGTCAATGAGCAGTTCTTC. The full variable domain, in which reference TRBV5-1 and TRBJ2-1 provide the parts outside the CDR3, is KAGVTQTPRYLIKTRGQQVTLSCSPISGHRSVSWYQQTPGQGLQFLFEYFSETQRNKGNFPGRFSGRQFSNSRSEMNVSTLELGDSALYLCASSLYGSVNEQFFGPGTRLTVL.

The J gene is TRBJ2-5, the V gene TRBV18; TRBD2 agrees at 8 bases. The CDR3 is 14 residues long. Germline lookup yields CDR1 KGHSH and CDR2 LQKENI. V was pared by 1 base and J by 5 bases, with 3 bases of the junction left unmatched. The CDR3 DNA reads as TGTGCCAGCTCACCACTAGCGGGGATGGAGACCCAGTACTTC. It specifies CASSPLAGMETQYF.

The chain joins TRBV14 to TRBJ2-1; 9 bases are a match to TRBD2. CDR1 is SGHDN and CDR2 is FVKESK in the germline V gene. V lost 3 bases and J lost 0; bases outside the gene matches: 0. The CDR3 loop spans 15 amino acids. The CDR3 bases are TGTGCCAGCAGCCAGGGACTAGCCTCCTACAATGAGCAGTTCTTC. This translates into CASSQGLASYNEQFF.

The CDR3, as DNA: TGTGCCAGCAGCCAAGATTTTGGACAGGGAAACACTGAAGCTTTCTTT. This codes for CASSQDFGQGNTEAFF. The rearrangement joins TRBV3-1 (or the pseudogene TRBV3-2) to TRBJ1-1, with TRBD1 matching over 8 bases. CDR1 is LGHDT and CDR2 is YNNKEL in the germline V gene (reference sequence). J was trimmed by 2 bases and V by 0 bases; bases with no gene match: 5. This CDR3 region has 16 residues.

This clone showed up just once. The rearrangement joins TRBV6-6 to TRBJ1-3, with 7 bases matching TRBD1. Trimming removed 6 bases from V and 2 bases from J; junction bases left unmatched: 7. The CDR3 runs 15 residues. Germline CDR1 is MNHNY and CDR2 is SVGAGI (reference sequence). DNA of the CDR3: TGTGCCAGCAGCCCCCGCAGGGGGGCTGGAAACACCATATATTTT. It yields the protein CASSPRRGAGNTIYF.

CDR3 region: CASRAPGREAFF. The CDR3 bases are TGTGCCAGCAGGGCCCCCGGGCGAGAAGCTTTCTTT. This chain joins TRBV12-3 or TRBV12-4 and TRBJ1-1; no firm D call. There are 12 residues in the CDR3. The V end lost 6 bases, the J end lost 8 bases, and 13 bases lay between the germline ends.

This rearrangement joins TRBV7-3 to TRBJ1-1; no clear D gene. The CDR3 is made up of 13 amino acids. Germline CDR1 SGHTA, CDR2 FQGTGA. Deletions cut 5 bases from V and 6 bases from J, with 13 bases between. The CDR3 DNA follows: TGTGCCAGCAGCAACTCCCCCAGCGCTGAAGCTTTCTTT. Its protein is CASSNSPSAEAFF.

As to this clone: This sample also contains other DNA sequences that code for the same CDR3. The V and J genes are TRBV18 and TRBJ2-5; no firm D call. CDR1 is KGHSH, CDR2 LQKENI, per germline. This CDR3 spans 11 amino acids. V shed 3 bases and J shed 1 base, with 0 bases lying between them. CDR3 coding DNA: TGTGCCAGCTCACCCCAAGAGACCCAGTACTTC. Protein product: CASSPQETQYF.

The CDR3 coding sequence is TGCGCCAGCAGCCCGAGTTTCGCCTATGGCTACACCTTC. Residues: CASSPSFAYGYTF. The chain carries TRBV5-1 and TRBJ1-2; unclear D gene. Germline V gene lookup returns CDR1 SGHRS and CDR2 YFSETQ. CDR3 size: 13 residues. Trimming left V 4 bases short and J 4 bases short, with 11 bases between.

A few counts support this clone. The chain has TRBV24-1 and TRBJ2-2; a weak D match, TRBD1 (6 bases). V lost 7 bases and J 0 bases, leaving 11 bases between the germline ends. Looked up from germline, CDR1 is KGHDR and CDR2 is SFDVKD. This CDR3 region has 15 residues. CDR3 region: CATSKDSANTGELFF. The DNA for the CDR3 is TGTGCCACCAGCAAGGACAGCGCGAACACCGGGGAGCTGTTTTTT.

This chain links TRBV10-3 with TRBJ1-2; TRBD1 matches 8 bases. The V gene end was trimmed by 4 bases and the J gene end by 6 bases; junction bases not matched to a gene: 7. Germline CDR1 and CDR2: ENHRY and SYGVKD. This CDR3 is built from 14 residues. The CDR3 DNA reads as TGTGCCATCAGTGGACAGGGGCAGACGGATGGCTACACCTTC. Amino acid sequence: CAISGQGQTDGYTF.

This chain joins TRBV2 and TRBJ2-7, with D perhaps TRBD1 (5 bases). The CDR3 covers 15 residues. V was clipped by 8 bases and J by 3 bases, with 20 bases between them. Germline V CDR1 and CDR2: SNHLY, FYNNEI. The CDR3 spells CASRTSGLGHYEQYF. Here the CDR3 DNA reads TGTGCCAGCCGGACGAGTGGTTTAGGACACTACGAGCAGTACTTC.